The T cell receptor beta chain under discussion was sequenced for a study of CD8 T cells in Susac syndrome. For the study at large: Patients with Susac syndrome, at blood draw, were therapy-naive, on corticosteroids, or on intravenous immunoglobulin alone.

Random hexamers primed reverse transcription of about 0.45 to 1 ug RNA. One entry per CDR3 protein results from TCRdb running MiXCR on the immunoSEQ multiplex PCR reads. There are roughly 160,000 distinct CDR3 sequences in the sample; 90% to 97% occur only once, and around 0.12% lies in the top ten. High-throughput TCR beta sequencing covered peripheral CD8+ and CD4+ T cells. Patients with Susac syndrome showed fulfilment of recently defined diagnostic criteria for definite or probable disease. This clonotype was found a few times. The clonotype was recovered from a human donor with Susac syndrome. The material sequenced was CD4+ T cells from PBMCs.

Here the CDR3 reads CASSLGRDTEAFF. The CDR3, as DNA: TGTGCCAGCAGCTTGGGGCGGGACACTGAAGCTTTCTTT. The rearrangement uses TRBV5-6 and TRBJ1-1; no definite D call. This CDR3 comprises 13 residues. V was clipped by 0 bases and J by 3 bases, with 6 bases between them. The germline V gene has CDR1 SGHDT and CDR2 YYEEEE.